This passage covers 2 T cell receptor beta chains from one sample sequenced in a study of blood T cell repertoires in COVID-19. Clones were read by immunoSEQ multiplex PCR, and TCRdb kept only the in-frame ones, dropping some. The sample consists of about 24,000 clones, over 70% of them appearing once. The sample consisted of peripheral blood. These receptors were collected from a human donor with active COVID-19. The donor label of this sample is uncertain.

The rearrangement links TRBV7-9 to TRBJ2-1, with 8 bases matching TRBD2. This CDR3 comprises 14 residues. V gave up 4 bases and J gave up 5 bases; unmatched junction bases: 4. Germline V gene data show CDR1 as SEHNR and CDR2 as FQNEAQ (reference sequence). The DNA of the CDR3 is TGTGCCAGCAGCTCGGGACTAGGGCACAATGAGCAGTTCTTC. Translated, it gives CASSSGLGHNEQFF.

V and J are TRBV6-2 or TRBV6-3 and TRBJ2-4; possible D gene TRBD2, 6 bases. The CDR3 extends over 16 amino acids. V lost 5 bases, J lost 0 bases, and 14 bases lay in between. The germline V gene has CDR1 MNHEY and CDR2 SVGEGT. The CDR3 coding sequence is TGTGCCAGCAGTAACCGCCCCGGGGGAGCCAAAAACATTCAGTACTTC. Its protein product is CASSNRPGGAKNIQYF.